Below, 30 T cell receptor beta chains from the same sample are listed, as sequenced in a study of blood T cell repertoires in COVID-19 (dated by TCRdb to the early 2020s). The method was the immunoSEQ multiplex PCR assay. TCRdb's version of the immuneACCESS table is confined to in-frame rearrangements and falls short of the full clone set. An unresolved V gene accounts for under half of the shortfall where checked; the remainder is of unknown origin. This sample is represented by over 150,000 clones; approximately 86% of them were singletons. The top ten hold approximately 0.62% of the sample. Sequences were obtained from peripheral blood. The source is a man in his sixties with COVID-19, enrolled during active disease.

V and J are TRBV10-3 and TRBJ1-6; 8 bases match TRBD1. Germline V gene lookup returns CDR1 ENHRY and CDR2 SYGVKD. Trimming cost V 6 bases and J 7 bases; bases outside gene matches: 5. This CDR3 has 14 amino acids. CDR3 region: CAIRSTGENSPLHF. CDR3 DNA sequence: TGTGCCATCAGATCGACAGGGGAAAATTCACCCCTCCACTTT.

This chain connects TRBV20-1 to TRBJ2-3, with no clear D. The CDR3 contains 10 residues. From germline, CDR1 is DFQATT and CDR2 SNEGSKA (reference sequence). Trimming removed 3 bases from V and 10 bases from J, with 8 bases in between. The CDR3 loop reads CSARLYSQYF. CDR3 nucleotide sequence: TGCAGTGCTAGGTTATACTCGCAGTATTTT.

In its sample, this clone was seen once. This chain uses TRBV5-4 with TRBJ2-3; D is uncertain. V was pared by 0 bases and J by 2 bases, with 7 bases between. The CDR3 covers 14 residues. Germline lookup yields CDR1 SGHNT and CDR2 YYREEE (reference sequence). The CDR3: CASSLEQYTDTQYF. DNA of the CDR3: TGTGCCAGCAGCTTGGAACAGTACACAGATACGCAGTATTTT. Combining the CDR3 with reference TRBV5-4 and TRBJ2-3 gives the whole variable domain ETGVTQSPTHLIKTRGQQVTLRCSSQSGHNTVSWYQQALGQGPQFIFQYYREEENGRGNFPPRFSGLQFPNYSSELNVNALELDDSALYLCASSLEQYTDTQYFGPGTRLTVL.

The chain employs TRBV11-2 and TRBJ1-2; D is possibly TRBD1 (6 bases). Per the germline V gene, CDR1 is SGHAT and CDR2 is FQNNGV. The CDR3 is made up of 15 amino acids. V shed 5 bases and J shed 1 base, with 14 bases lying between them. In DNA, the CDR3 is TGTGCCAGCAGCCCCCCAGGACAGAGTAACTATGGCTACACCTTC. Translated, it gives CASSPPGQSNYGYTF.

The genes are TRBV28 and TRBJ1-4, with 7 bases lining up with TRBD1. The CDR3 is 14 amino acids. Germline trimming cut 5 bases from V and 7 bases from J; bases unmatched to any gene: 7. Per the germline V gene, CDR1 is MDHEN and CDR2 is SYDVKM. CDR3 region: CASSADRESEKLFF. CDR3 DNA sequence: TGTGCCAGCAGTGCTGACAGGGAAAGTGAAAAACTGTTTTTT.

The rearrangement joins TRBV27 to TRBJ1-2; possible D gene TRBD1, 6 bases. V lost 6 bases to trimming and J lost 2 bases, with 10 bases between them. The CDR3 extends over 13 amino acids. Germline values: CDR1 MNHEY, CDR2 SMNVEV (reference sequence). For the CDR3, the DNA is TGTGCCAGCAGGACGACAGGAAACTATGGCTACACCTTC. Its protein product is CASRTTGNYGYTF.

The CDR3 region is CASSIGSSYEQYF. The CDR3 nucleotides are TGTGCCAGTAGTATTGGCAGCTCCTACGAGCAGTACTTC. The gene calls are TRBV19 and TRBJ2-7; D ambiguous. This CDR3 is built from 13 residues. The V end lost 3 bases, the J end lost 0 bases, and 6 bases lay between the germline ends. Germline values: CDR1 LNHDA, CDR2 SQIVND (reference sequence).

The J gene is TRBJ2-1, the V gene TRBV19; the D gene is possibly TRBD1 (6 bases). The germline CDR1 and CDR2 sequences are LNHDA and SQIVND (reference sequence). This CDR3 is built from 15 residues. V lost 3 bases, J lost 9 bases, and 18 bases lay in between. The CDR3 nucleotides read TGTGCCAGTAGTATCTCCGGGACAATGATTTCTGAGCAGTTCTTC. Protein sequence: CASSISGTMISEQFF.

This clone was counted a single time. The chain joins TRBV3-1 (or the pseudogene TRBV3-2) to TRBJ2-3; 8 bases are shared with TRBD2. The ends lost 2 bases at V and 3 bases at J; junction bases unmatched: 10. CDR1 LGHDT and CDR2 YNNKEL come from the germline V gene (reference sequence). There are 17 residues in the CDR3. The CDR3 DNA follows: TGTGCCAGCAGCCAAACGGGGGGGCGGAAAAAAACAGATACGCAGTATTTT. Translation gives CASSQTGGRKKTDTQYF.

The chain couples TRBV4-2 to TRBJ2-2; D not resolved. Germline CDR1 is LGHNA and CDR2 is YNFKEQ. V lost 4 bases and J 1 base, leaving 10 bases between the germline ends. This CDR3 has 15 amino acids. DNA for the CDR3: TGTGCCAGCAGCCCCCAACTCGTGAACACCGGGGAGCTGTTTTTT. It translates to CASSPQLVNTGELFF.

J is TRBJ2-7 and V is TRBV7-2; tentative D call: TRBD2 (6 bases). From germline, CDR1 is SGHTA and CDR2 FQGNSA. Trimming took off 2 bases at V and 2 bases at J, with 10 bases between the two ends. This CDR3 is built from 14 residues. The CDR3 DNA follows: TGTGCCAGCAGCTTATCTCGGAGGGCCTACGAGCAGTACTTC. Translation: CASSLSRRAYEQYF.

The rearrangement uses TRBV5-1 and TRBJ1-5; possible D gene TRBD1, 6 bases. CDR1 and CDR2 from the germline V gene are SGHRS and YFSETQ. Trimming took off 4 bases at V and 4 bases at J, with 12 bases between the two ends. The CDR3 covers 14 residues. The CDR3 here is CASSVDSPNQPQHF. CDR3 bases: TGCGCCAGCAGCGTGGACAGTCCTAATCAGCCCCAGCATTTT.

This chain uses TRBV5-8 with TRBJ1-4; 7 bases are a match to TRBD1. V dropped 4 bases and J dropped 0; count of bases not matched to a gene: 9. CDR3 size: 17 residues. Germline assignment: CDR1 SGHTS and CDR2 YDEGEE. CDR3 residues: CASSPGTAVATNEKLFF. As DNA, the CDR3 is TGTGCCAGCAGCCCAGGGACAGCCGTCGCAACTAATGAAAAACTGTTTTTT.

Note on this clone: This sample includes further DNA sequences coding for the same CDR3. The J gene is TRBJ1-1, the V gene TRBV14; a weak D match, TRBD1 (5 bases). The germline V gene encodes CDR1 SGHDN and CDR2 FVKESK. V dropped 3 bases and J dropped 1 base, with 6 bases sitting between them. The CDR3 is 13 residues long. CDR3 amino acids: CASSHTGNTEAFF. The CDR3 bases are TGTGCCAGCAGCCATACAGGGAACACTGAAGCTTTCTTT.

The J gene is TRBJ1-2, the V gene TRBV2; D is possibly TRBD1 (6 bases). The CDR3 runs to 14 residues. V lost 4 bases and J lost 2, with 11 bases in between. From germline, CDR1 is SNHLY and CDR2 FYNNEI. The CDR3 DNA sequence: TGTGCCAGCAGTGGACAGGAGTCAAACTATGGCTACACCTTC. It is translated as CASSGQESNYGYTF.

The chain links TRBV28 to TRBJ2-1; D possibly corresponds to TRBD1 (6 bases). Germline CDR1 and CDR2: MDHEN and SYDVKM. There are 14 residues in the CDR3. Trimming took off 5 bases at V and 6 bases at J, with 14 bases between the two ends. Here the CDR3 DNA reads TGTGCCAGCAGTCCCGCCACAGGGCTCAATGAGCAGTTCTTC. Translated, it gives CASSPATGLNEQFF.

V is TRBV20-1 and J is TRBJ2-4; D perhaps matches TRBD1 (5 bases). Germline assignment: CDR1 DFQATT and CDR2 SNEGSKA (reference sequence). With 6 bases removed from V and 5 bases from J, the gap between germline ends came to 8 bases. The CDR3 runs 11 residues. In DNA form, the CDR3 reads TGCAGTGCAGGGGTGGAAAACATTCAGTACTTC. It codes for CSAGVENIQYF.

The chain recombines TRBV5-5 with TRBJ2-5, with D maybe TRBD1 (5 bases). The germline V gene has CDR1 SGHKS and CDR2 YYEKEE (reference sequence). The CDR3 spans 16 residues. V lost 3 bases, J lost 5 bases, and 20 bases lay in between. CDR3 protein: CASSYRTGIQAETQYF. CDR3 DNA: TGTGCCAGCAGCTATCGCACAGGCATTCAGGCCGAGACCCAGTACTTC.

The chain employs TRBV12-3 or TRBV12-4 and TRBJ1-1; D is unresolved. Trimming removed 3 bases at V and 2 bases at J, with 7 bases between. The CDR3 sequence is 13 residues long. The CDR3 is CASSFNSNTEAFF. CDR3 bases: TGTGCCAGCAGTTTTAATAGCAACACTGAAGCTTTCTTT.

This clone was observed a single time. The genes are TRBV7-2 and TRBJ2-5; D gene ambiguous. CDR3 length: 13 residues. Trimming took off 1 base at V and 5 bases at J, with 8 bases between the two ends. Germline loops: CDR1 SGHTA, CDR2 FQGNSA. The chain's CDR3 is CASSLGIRETQYF. The CDR3 region has the DNA TGTGCCAGCAGCTTAGGAATCCGGGAGACCCAGTACTTC.

This chain uses TRBV15 with TRBJ1-6; D is undetermined. CDR3 size: 15 residues. V gave up 0 bases and J gave up 6 bases, with 9 bases separating them. The V gene's germline CDR1 is LNHNV and CDR2 YYDKDF (reference sequence). The CDR3 sequence is CATSRDLGSNSPLHF. The CDR3 DNA reads as TGTGCCACCAGCAGAGATCTGGGCTCTAATTCACCCCTCCACTTT.

Regarding this clone: This same CDR3 is encoded by further DNA sequences in the sample. The chain joins TRBV5-4 to TRBJ2-7; tentatively, D is TRBD1 (5 bases). The germline CDR1 and CDR2 sequences are SGHNT and YYREEE (reference sequence). V lost 0 bases, J lost 2 bases, and 6 bases lay in between. The CDR3 has 13 amino acids. The CDR3 sequence: CASSLGGPYEQYF. CDR3 DNA: TGTGCCAGCAGCTTGGGGGGCCCCTACGAGCAGTACTTC.

The chain carries TRBV4-3 and TRBJ2-7, with D unresolved. The CDR3 has 13 amino acids. Germline-derived CDR1 and CDR2 are LGHNA and YSLEER. Deletions cut 0 bases from V and 1 base from J, with 4 bases between. The CDR3 nucleotides are TGCGCCAGCAGCCAAGATCAGTCCTACGAGCAGTACTTC. Its translation is CASSQDQSYEQYF.

The V call is TRBV7-3, the J call TRBJ2-3; TRBD1 matches 9 bases. This CDR3 is 15 amino acids long. Germline assignment: CDR1 SGHTA and CDR2 FQGTGA. V was clipped by 5 bases and J by 3 bases; unmatched bases: 6. CDR3: CASSQTGGRTDTQYF. The CDR3 nucleotides read TGTGCCAGCAGCCAGACAGGGGGTCGGACAGATACGCAGTATTTT.

With regard to this clone: A read error is likely, as this CDR3 ends without the conserved phenylalanine or tryptophan. The DNA is omitted, as the CDR3 cannot be located on it reliably, and the CDR3 follows TCRdb's listing. V usage is TRBV19 and J usage is TRBJ2-3; TRBD1, the table's D call, lacks a check against the DNA. From germline, CDR1 is LNHDA and CDR2 SQIVND (reference sequence). The CDR3 is 11 residues long, ends included. This CDR3 is CASSFSWTVFL.

J is TRBJ1-1 and V is TRBV18; 8 bases are shared with TRBD1. The CDR3 loop spans 15 amino acids. The germline gives CDR1 KGHSH, CDR2 LQKENI. V lost 5 bases, J lost 4 bases, and 9 bases stayed unmatched. In DNA form, the CDR3 reads TGTGCCAGCTCAACCGGACAGGGCGGTATCACTGAAGCTTTCTTT. Its protein product is CASSTGQGGITEAFF.

The table lists this clone with a count of one. The chain carries TRBV12-5 and TRBJ2-3; D ambiguous. Germline lookup yields CDR1 LGHNT and CDR2 FRNRAP. The V end lost 6 bases, the J end lost 2 bases, and 3 bases lay between the germline ends. This CDR3 contains 11 residues. CDR3: CASGSTDTQYF. The CDR3 DNA reads TGTGCTAGTGGCTCCACAGATACGCAGTATTTT. The full variable domain, in which reference TRBV12-5 and TRBJ2-3 provide the parts outside the CDR3, is DARVTQTPRHKVTEMGQEVTMRCQPILGHNTVFWYRQTMMQGLELLAYFRNRAPLDDSGMPKDRFSAEMPDATLATLKIQPSEPRDSAVYFCASGSTDTQYFGPGTRLTVL.

The V call is TRBV28, the J call TRBJ1-2; D might be TRBD1 (5 bases). The CDR3 has 16 amino acids. CDR1 is MDHEN and CDR2 is SYDVKM in the germline V gene. Trimming removed 1 base at V and 6 bases at J, with 18 bases between. The CDR3 region is CASSLSTAYEDNGYTF. CDR3 nucleotides: TGTGCCAGCAGTTTATCGACAGCGTATGAAGATAATGGCTACACCTTC.

The table lists this clone with a few counts. The chain couples TRBV3-1 (or the pseudogene TRBV3-2) to TRBJ2-5; no clear D. This CDR3 contains 13 residues. V dropped 0 bases and J dropped 7 bases, with 9 bases sitting between them. CDR1 and CDR2 (germline): LGHDT, YNNKEL (reference sequence). CDR3 sequence (DNA): TGTGCCAGCAGCCAAGACTCTAGGTCGACCCAGTACTTC. Its translation is CASSQDSRSTQYF.

The J gene is TRBJ2-3, the V gene TRBV4-3; 8 bases match TRBD2. The CDR3 contains 17 residues. Trimming at V came to 1 base and at J to 2 bases, leaving 8 bases not matched to a gene. In germline, CDR1 is LGHNA, CDR2 YSLEER. DNA for the CDR3: TGCGCCAGCAGCCAAGCGGCTAGCGGGTACCTCACAGATACGCAGTATTTT. Translating gives CASSQAASGYLTDTQYF.